This T cell receptor (beta chain) was identified during a study of naive and memory T cell subsets. This clonotype was found many times. Its antigen is unknown. The beta constant-region primer was an equimolar mix of two oligonucleotides covering TRBC1 and TRBC2. Ligated cDNA was amplified by four rounds of PCR with nested alpha and beta constant-region primers and SP2. TCRdb used MiXCR to reprocess the UMI-ligation and nested PCR reads, holding one entry per CDR3 protein. Of 99,000 or so distinct CDR3 sequences in the sample, about 14% were seen once. CDR1 is LGHNA and CDR2 is YNFKEQ in the germline V gene. V was clipped by 2 bases and J by 5 bases; unmatched bases: 3. CDR3 length: 15 amino acids. Overall study results and limits: A few larger clonotypes appeared in naive repertoires, especially CD8, possibly memory cells re-expressing CD45RA.

The source is a human donor in good health. The sequencing input was naive CD8+ T cells from blood. This chain connects TRBV4-2 to TRBJ1-6; TRBD1 aligns across 7 bases. CDR3 nucleotide sequence: TGTGCCAGCAGCCAATTAGGGACAGATAATTCACCCCTCCACTTT. Protein: CASSQLGTDNSPLHF.